The source of this T cell receptor beta chain is a study of response to subunit inactivated influenza vaccine. In regard to this clonotype: Its antigen is still unknown.

TCRdb re-called the RT-PCR reads through MiXCR, storing one row per CDR3 protein. The sample shows roughly 710,000 distinct CDR3 sequences, 12% to 15% of them seen only once. The germline CDR1 and CDR2 sequences are LNHNV and YYDKDF (reference sequence). This CDR3 spans 16 amino acids. V lost 1 base to trimming and J lost 2 bases; unmatched junction nucleotides: 6. Study-wide results and limits: Authors suggested few new T cells are recruited by each seasonal influenza vaccination.

The sequencing used PBMCs from blood, collected 14 to 15 days before vaccination. The receptor was derived from a middle-aged man who received an inactivated influenza vaccine. The chain uses TRBV15 and TRBJ2-3; 7 bases fit TRBD1. The CDR3 region is CATSRARQGYTDTQYF. CDR3 DNA sequence: TGTGCCACCAGCAGAGCACGACAGGGATACACAGATACGCAGTATTTT.